The following is a T cell receptor beta chain sequence with its context. Its recognized antigen is unknown. No per-base quality is available; no much larger clone lies one base away. From cysteine to phenylalanine, the CDR3 is 14 amino acids long. Only the CDR3 portion is preserved as DNA: 42 bases, with reading frame beginning at the first base. V is cut by 1 base and J by 2 bases, and the space between the germline ends is 8 bases. In the germline V gene (reference sequence), CDR1 corresponds to SEHNR and CDR2 to FQNEAQ. The cohort was made up of 500 to 800 healthy bone marrow donors. At the time of sampling, all cohort members were nominally healthy, though unrecorded immune exposures were likely present. The donor tested CMV seronegative and was one of the 352 seronegative cohort members. A peripheral blood sample was provided by each donor, and peripheral blood mononuclear cells were used for TCR beta sequencing. Genomic DNA was extracted from the blood cell samples with the Qiagen DNeasy Blood Extraction Kit.

The library came from the immunoSEQ multiplex PCR assay. For the multiplex PCR, a mixture combining 60 forward primers for TCR Vbeta segments and 13 reverse primers for TCR Jbeta segments was used. Amplification of the CDR3 region of rearranged TCR beta genes was performed with a multiplex PCR assay on genomic DNA. On the Illumina HiSeq System, the amplified TCR beta libraries were sequenced as 87-base-pair reads. The source study handled its data this way. Across the 500 to 750 repertoires, a later analysis counted tens of millions of unique TCR beta chains, around 10 million of which were shared by at least two donors. Raw reads were error-corrected and collapsed into unique sequences with a nearest-neighbor algorithm that merged closely related sequences to remove PCR and sequencing errors. CDR3 sequences were aligned to IMGT reference sequences to assign V, D and J gene segments. For a sequence to be retained, a match of at least six nucleotides to both a V gene segment and a J gene segment was required. Rearrangements were called productive when the CDR3 lacked stop codons and stayed in frame with V and J; all others were non-productive. CDR3 was defined according to IMGT convention as the region running from the second conserved V-encoded cysteine to the conserved J-encoded phenylalanine. The earlier analysis of roughly 590 of the donors excluded any sequence lacking an unambiguous match to a single V gene segment. An earlier analysis of some 500 of the donors classified V segments as functional when productive rearrangements were above 56.7% and as segregating when the standard deviation between donors was above 5%. A statistical classification framework was built for diagnosing cytomegalovirus status from the catalog of TCR beta chain sequences. In a later analysis, TCR nucleotide sequences were compared against IMGT/GENE-DB human TR gene sequences so that V and J genes could be assigned. A later analysis assigned CDR3 sequences and most-parsimonious VDJ recombination scenarios with the TCRdist pipeline. In a later analysis, each TCR beta chain was defined by its CDR3 amino acid sequence together with its V-gene family, and reads without a unique V-gene family were excluded. A later analysis removed roughly 590 highly shared, low-generation-probability nucleotide sequences to deal with suspected cross-contamination and a sequencing artifact. In a later analysis, a clonal expansion index for each public chain was calculated from normalized within-repertoire ranks of inferred template counts. In a later analysis, generation probabilities were computed with a VDJ recombination model fitted to out-of-frame rearrangements, and the resulting probabilities were checked against IGoR. In a later analysis, TCR-TCR, TCR-HLA and TCR-CMV co-occurrence was scored with hypergeometric tests, and a repertoire-size bias correction was applied to TCR pairs. False discovery rates were estimated in a later analysis by permuting HLA or CMV assignments 20 times. In a later analysis, co-occurring TCRs were grouped with DBSCAN, and TCRdist sequence similarity was added when clustering was performed within HLA-allele-positive subsets. Co-occurrence clustering excluded repertoires with fewer than 30,000 or more than 120,000 public chains, plus five with anomalous nucleotide sharing. This immuneACCESS table, as held by TCRdb, lists in-frame sequences with V and J called but not all clones. Of the missing ones, under half trace to an unresolved V gene in checked studies; the others have no known cause. The DNA gave D and trimming, while V, J and clone size come from that table. The sample table shows tens of thousands of clones, and about four fifths are seen once. The ten top clones hold over 3% of the sample.

The source of the sample is a study of cytomegalovirus exposure and HLA in healthy donors (dated by TCRdb to about 2017). With respect to the entire study: According to an earlier analysis of a few hundred of the donors, about 179 million T cells yielded 95 million to 140 million unique TCR beta sequences and roughly 280 Gb of sequence data. An early release covering 500 to 750 HLA-typed donors comprised approximately 300 gigabases of sequencing data and about 90 million unique TCR sequences. The genetic ancestry cluster associated with self-reported Caucasian donors included 81% of the approximately 430 genotyped donors. The study was designed to test whether signatures of past pathogen exposure could be identified by cataloging public T cell receptors. The study used immunosequencing to profile the T cell repertoires of some 600 subjects and linked those repertoires to cytomegalovirus serostatus. Besides the first cohort of around 700 subjects, a separate validation cohort made up of roughly 130 different subjects was used. To predict cytomegalovirus infection status, the study brought together high-throughput TCR immunosequencing, statistical association of individual TCRs with disease status, and machine learning. In a later analysis, previously published TCR beta repertoires from several hundred donors were re-analyzed and high-resolution HLA genotyping was added so that TCR occurrence patterns could be studied. The later analysis used no new phenotypic data to find candidate immune exposures, relying instead on TCR beta sequences and their occurrence across donors. An earlier analysis of roughly 600 of the donors used high-throughput TCR beta sequencing to judge whether each TCR beta V gene segment behaved as functional or pseudogenic. Donor age, sex, ethnicity and CMV serostatus were compiled alongside the repertoire data. In a later genetic analysis, genome-wide SNP genotypes for about 55% of the roughly 670 donors were used, and that subset was treated as a discovery cohort. Every discovery cohort repertoire had been produced on one sequencing platform. Class I and class II HLA loci were covered by the typing at four-digit resolution. The number of donors typed differed by locus, with roughly 629-640 for A, B, C, DRB1 and DQB1, about 500 for DQA1, 600 to 610 for DPA1, and approximately 470 for DPB1. Four or five DR-DQ haplotypes were handled as single units for association and clustering, since linkage in the cohort was strong. Among around 400 genotyped donors of the cohort, an average of approximately 250,000 unique TCR beta nucleotide sequences were sequenced per donor, about a sixth of them non-productive.

Overall results and qualifications from the work: Most TCR sequences were observed very rarely across donors, whereas some public TCRs were present in many individuals. A cluster of highly shared sequence variants was judged likely to represent a technical artifact of the sequencing pipeline. Because HLA typing was unavailable for some donors at each locus, only the typed subset was used in association tests. Compared with equally common non-associated chains, HLA-associated TCR beta chains in a later analysis were more clonally expanded and had lower generation probabilities. According to a later analysis, most CMV-associated TCR beta chains appeared to be HLA-restricted, and the HLA associations seemed to be driven largely by CMV exposure. The only immune exposure information available for the cohort was CMV serostatus. According to a later analysis, TCR association rates differed among HLA loci, with DRB1 alleles showing the most associated TCRs and HLA-C alleles showing the fewest. In a later genetic analysis, a missense DCLRE1C variant was associated with V-gene and J-gene trimming of TCR beta chains, and the association was replicated in an independent cohort. According to the authors, the approach could potentially be generalized to other disease states and immunological phenotypes. In the study, approximately 160 TCR beta chains were listed as associated with cytomegalovirus. Linkage disequilibrium might explain the correlated functional status among segregating V segments, but an unknown experimental factor could not be ruled out. According to a later analysis, parvovirus B19, influenza, CMV and Epstein-Barr virus appeared linked to several top co-occurrence clusters. The classifier was reported to diagnose cytomegalovirus status with high specificity and sensitivity in both the original and validation cohorts. The earlier analysis of a few hundred of the donors excluded approximately 15 rarely observed V segments, including chromosome 9 orphons, because counts were too low. A few of the identified cytomegalovirus-associated TCR beta chains were confirmed in vitro to be specific for cytomegalovirus antigens. In an earlier analysis of about 600 of the donors, most TCR beta V segments appeared in productive rearrangements about 87% or about 30% of the time, broadly matching IMGT annotations. Because the 87-base-pair reads could not distinguish some IMGT-functional V segments, including TRBV6-2 and TRBV6-3, those segments were excluded. When HLA alleles, especially DR and DQ, strongly co-occurred, TCR associations were difficult to assign to individual alleles. At a false discovery rate of 0.05, a later analysis linked roughly 17,000 TCR beta sequences to specific HLA alleles. A further reported finding was that TCR beta sequences accurately predicted the HLA-A and HLA-B alleles for most subjects in the first cohort. This cohort had only TCR beta chains sequenced, and the lack of alpha or paired-chain data limited which features could be detected. A later genetic analysis reported fewer N-insertions in productive TCRs among donors in an Asian-associated ancestry cluster than the roughly 690-donor mean. Presence/absence analyses assumed roughly uniform sequencing depth across donors, an assumption that may not hold.

The chain couples TRBV7-9 to TRBJ1-1; TRBD1 could be the D gene, as 6 bases match. The clonotype was recovered from a woman in her thirties or forties in good health and CMV-seronegative. Material: PBMCs. The CDR3 region reads CASSLVRGNTEAFF. The nucleotides read TGTGCCAGCAGCTTAGTCAGGGGAAACACTGAAGCTTTCTTT.